One sample yielded the 19 T cell receptor beta chains listed below, sequenced in a study of blood T cell repertoires in COVID-19 (dated by TCRdb to 2018 to 2020). Library preparation was by the immunoSEQ multiplex PCR assay. TCRdb limited this immuneACCESS table to in-frame rearrangements with V and J called. A share of clones is missing; checked studies link under half to unresolved V genes, and the rest is unexplained. This sample has roughly 300,000 clones in its table, and 87% of those were observed once. The ten largest clones take up approximately 5.4% of the sample. The specimen was PBMCs or T cells enriched from blood (not recorded which). The origin of the receptors is a woman in her thirties who had recovered from COVID-19.

The chain carries TRBV30 and TRBJ1-3; D is ambiguous. Germline V gene data show CDR1 as GTSNPN and CDR2 as SVGIG (reference sequence). V was clipped by 8 bases and J by 2 bases, with 16 bases between them. The CDR3 spans 14 residues. The CDR3 here is CAVSWAAPGNTIYF. Written as DNA, the CDR3 is TGTGCCGTCTCCTGGGCAGCCCCTGGAAACACCATATATTTT.

This clone was counted once. The missing conserved phenylalanine or tryptophan at the end of this CDR3 makes a read error likely. The rearrangement links TRBV9 to TRBJ1-1; 7 bases line up with TRBD1. The ends lost 0 bases at V and 0 bases at J; junction bases unmatched: 2. CDR1 SGDLS and CDR2 YYNGEE come from the germline V gene. CDR3 size: 15 residues. The CDR3 sequence: CASSVEGQLNTEAFL. The CDR3 DNA is TGTGCCAGCAGCGTAGAGGGACAGTTGAACACTGAAGCTTTCCTT.

The V call is TRBV13, the J call TRBJ1-4; 9 nucleotides align to TRBD1. The V segment lost 5 bases and the J segment 1 base; nucleotides outside the gene matches: 5. From germline, CDR1 is PRHDT and CDR2 FYEKMQ (reference sequence). The CDR3 loop spans 16 amino acids. The CDR3 DNA reads as TGTGCCAGCAGCACCCGGGACAGGGAAACTAATGAAAAACTGTTTTTT. The encoded protein is CASSTRDRETNEKLFF.

The rearrangement uses TRBV3-1 (or the pseudogene TRBV3-2) and TRBJ2-1; 7 nucleotides line up with TRBD1. The CDR3 contains 19 residues. CDR1 and CDR2 from the germline V gene are LGHDT and YNNKEL (reference sequence). V shed 1 base, J shed 6 bases, and the junction held 18 bases outside the gene matches. The CDR3 protein is CASSQAPYVVQGSLNEQFF. DNA for the CDR3: TGTGCCAGCAGCCAAGCCCCCTACGTTGTACAGGGGAGTCTCAATGAGCAGTTCTTC.

The chain links TRBV7-2 to TRBJ2-3; D may be TRBD2 (6 bases). Germline lookup yields CDR1 SGHTA and CDR2 FQGNSA. V gave up 6 bases and J gave up 3 bases, with 10 bases separating them. The CDR3 is made up of 13 amino acids. CDR3 nucleotides: TGTGCCAGCAGGGACTATCCGACAGATACGCAGTATTTT. Amino acid sequence: CASRDYPTDTQYF.

This clone was counted a few times. The chain combines TRBV6-2 or TRBV6-3 with TRBJ1-4; 7 positions agree with TRBD1. This CDR3 has 16 residues. Per the germline V gene, CDR1 is MNHEY and CDR2 is SVGEGT. The V and J ends lost 5 bases and 8 bases, in that order; junction bases with no gene match: 14. The CDR3 loop is CASSPGTAERREKLFF. Here the CDR3 DNA reads TGTGCCAGCAGTCCCGGGACAGCGGAAAGACGAGAAAAACTGTTTTTT.

The V call is TRBV29-1, the J call TRBJ1-3; D is unclear. The CDR3 sequence is 11 residues long. V was shortened by 4 bases and J by 8 bases, with 9 bases between the two germline ends. CDR1 and CDR2 from the germline V gene are SQVTM and ANQGSEA. This CDR3 is CSVVQRDTIYF. The CDR3 region has the DNA TGCAGCGTTGTCCAGCGGGACACCATATATTTT.

The rearrangement uses TRBV5-6 and TRBJ1-6, with 8 positions matching TRBD1. The CDR3 is 15 amino acids. V shed 4 bases, J shed 7 bases, and the junction held 7 bases outside the gene matches. Germline lookup yields CDR1 SGHDT and CDR2 YYEEEE. DNA of the CDR3: TGTGCCAGCAGCGGCGTGGACAGGGAAAATTCACCCCTCCACTTT. It translates to CASSGVDRENSPLHF.

The chain joins TRBV11-1 to TRBJ1-4, with 7 bases aligning to TRBD1. The CDR3 sequence is 15 residues long. Germline V gives CDR1 SGHAT, CDR2 FQDESV (reference sequence). J gave up 5 bases and V 5 bases, and 8 bases lay outside the gene matches. CDR3 sequence: CASSRNRGENEKLFF. The CDR3, as DNA: TGTGCCAGCAGCCGCAACAGGGGAGAAAATGAAAAACTGTTTTTT.

This chain links TRBV5-1 with TRBJ1-1; D is ambiguous. The germline gives CDR1 SGHRS, CDR2 YFSETQ. The ends were cut back, 0 bases at V and 4 bases at J, with 10 bases in the middle. There are 14 residues in the CDR3. CDR3 sequence: CASSLGRKVTEAFF. Here the CDR3 DNA reads TGCGCCAGCAGCTTGGGGCGGAAAGTCACTGAAGCTTTCTTT.

This chain connects TRBV6-5 to TRBJ1-1; D is undetermined. CDR1 and CDR2 from the germline V gene are MNHEY and SVGAGI. Trimming left V 2 bases short and J 6 bases short, with 4 bases between. The CDR3 covers 11 residues. The CDR3 bases are TGTGCCAGCAGTTACGTCGCTGAAGCTTTCTTT. Encoded protein: CASSYVAEAFF.

V is TRBV7-3 and J is TRBJ2-3; a weak D match, TRBD1 (6 bases). Trimming shortened V by 5 bases and J by 10 bases, and 13 bases separated the two germline ends. Germline V CDR1 and CDR2: SGHTA, FQGTGA. CDR3 length: 12 amino acids. CDR3 protein: CASSNTGRAQYF. CDR3 DNA sequence: TGTGCCAGCAGCAACACAGGGAGAGCGCAGTATTTT.

CDR3 DNA: TGTGCCAGCAGTTCCGACAGACTCGGGGGTCAGCCCCAGCATTTT. It is translated as CASSSDRLGGQPQHF. This chain joins TRBV6-5 and TRBJ1-5, with TRBD1 as a possible D gene (5 bases). Per germline, CDR1 MNHEY and CDR2 SVGAGI. Trimming left V 4 bases short and J 6 bases short, with 16 bases between. CDR3 length: 15 amino acids.

This clone was observed a few times. This chain links TRBV29-1 with TRBJ1-2; no definite D call. The ends were cut back, 8 bases at V and 2 bases at J, with 15 bases in the middle. The CDR3 extends over 13 amino acids. Germline V lookup: CDR1 SQVTM, CDR2 ANQGSEA. CDR3 protein: CSSRREGNYGYTF. In nucleotides, the CDR3 is TGCAGCAGCCGGCGGGAAGGGAACTATGGCTACACCTTC.

The chain combines TRBV5-4 with TRBJ1-3, with a weak D call TRBD1 (6 bases). The CDR3 has 15 amino acids. V was trimmed by 4 bases and J by 4 bases, leaving 15 bases between them. Germline V gene data show CDR1 as SGHNT and CDR2 as YYREEE (reference sequence). CDR3 sequence reads: CASSAVPGDGNTIYF. Here the CDR3 DNA reads TGTGCCAGCAGCGCCGTCCCAGGGGACGGAAACACCATATATTTT.

The chain couples TRBV30 to TRBJ2-7, with a tentative D call TRBD1 (6 bases). Germline V CDR1 and CDR2: GTSNPN, SVGIG (reference sequence). V lost 6 bases and J 2 bases, leaving 20 bases between the germline ends. The CDR3 contains 15 residues. CDR3 in amino acids: CACKIGQTSTYEQYF. CDR3 in DNA: TGTGCCTGTAAGATTGGACAGACATCGACCTACGAGCAGTACTTC.

V is TRBV5-6 and J is TRBJ2-7, with a possible D match to TRBD1 (6 bases). Germline lookup yields CDR1 SGHDT and CDR2 YYEEEE. The CDR3 loop spans 15 amino acids. Trimming shortened V by 4 bases and J by 0 bases, and 14 bases separated the two germline ends. The CDR3 sequence is CASSPYGQPSYEQYF. In DNA form, the CDR3 reads TGTGCCAGCAGCCCCTATGGACAGCCCTCCTACGAGCAGTACTTC. The full variable domain, in which reference TRBV5-6 and TRBJ2-7 provide the parts outside the CDR3, is DAGVTQSPTHLIKTRGQQVTLRCSPKSGHDTVSWYQQALGQGPQFIFQYYEEEERQRGNFPDRFSGHQFPNYSSELNVNALLLGDSALYLCASSPYGQPSYEQYFGPGTRLTVT.

The CDR3 DNA reads as TGTGCCTGGAGCAAAGACAGGGGGCACTATGGCTACACCTTC. The encoded protein is CAWSKDRGHYGYTF. This rearrangement joins TRBV30 to TRBJ1-2, with 10 positions matching TRBD1. V was clipped by 3 bases and J by 3 bases; unmatched bases: 4. The germline gives CDR1 GTSNPN, CDR2 SVGIG (reference sequence). The CDR3 runs 14 residues.

This clone turned up a few times. The chain carries TRBV18 and TRBJ2-7; no reliable D call. Germline CDR1 and CDR2: KGHSH and LQKENI. The CDR3 sequence is 14 residues long. Trimming took 1 base from V and 0 from J, leaving 7 bases between them. CDR3 DNA sequence: TGTGCCAGCTCACCACGGCAGGACTCCTACGAGCAGTACTTC. Translation gives CASSPRQDSYEQYF.